This T cell receptor beta chain stems from a study of breast tumors, draining lymph nodes, adjacent tissues. Findings and caveats of the study: Most tumor T cells seemingly derive from lymph node, then expand in tumor. Luminal-like breast cancer showed significantly greater tumor-nontumor repertoire similarity than basal-like breast cancer did. Tumor repertoires ranked between lymph nodes and nontumor tissue in diversity, with V and J gene preferences.

TCRdb ran MiXCR on the multiplex PCR reads and lists one entry per CDR3 protein. The table lists 20,000 to 30,000 distinct CDR3 sequences, about 24% of them singletons, with less than 15% in the top ten. This clonotype was counted many times. Its antigen is not identified. This CDR3 comprises 13 residues. The germline V gene has CDR1 DFQATT and CDR2 SNEGSKA (reference sequence). The germline V and J ends were trimmed by 3 bases and 4 bases, with 12 bases remaining between them. V and J are TRBV20-1 and TRBJ2-5, with a possible D match to TRBD1 (5 bases). The source is a female donor with breast cancer. Some clones in this sample may be carry-over from other donors' samples. Sequencing input: breast tumor tissue. The CDR3 region has the DNA TGCAGTGCTAGCAAGACAGTTCGAGAGACCCAGTACTTC. This translates into CSASKTVRETQYF.